The present T cell receptor (beta chain) was sequenced within a study of T cell changes during pregnancy in multiple sclerosis. Libraries were prepared by immunoSEQ multiplex PCR; TCRdb keeps only in-frame clonotypes and omits some of them. The sample gives approximately 58,000 clones, around 92% of which show up once; approximately 3% is in the top ten. This CDR3 region has 15 residues. Germline values: CDR1 MNHEY, CDR2 SVGAGI. After removal of 6 bases from V and 2 bases from J, the junction contained 7 bases not matched to a gene. V gene TRBV6-5 combines with J gene TRBJ2-3, with 8 bases identical to TRBD2. This clonotype originated in a female donor in good health, enrolled as a control in a pregnancy study. Sequenced here: peripheral blood, sampled in the second trimester of pregnancy. CDR3 nucleotide sequence: TGTGCCAGCAGACCGCGGGGGGAGACCACAGATACGCAGTATTTT. Encoded protein: CASRPRGETTDTQYF.